What follows is one T cell receptor (beta chain) and its context. In its sample, this clone was seen a few times. Its recognized antigen is unknown. The sample holds no much larger clone one base away, and base qualities are not on file. In the prospective study, participants were roughly 18 to 100 years old, resided in about two dozen geographic areas of the United States, and were enrolled through a virtual design. In the prospective study, cohorts were assigned on the basis of participant-reported clinical history obtained from a screening survey and a study questionnaire. Recovered participants in ImmuneRACE Cohort 3 were defined by two consecutive negative NP/OP PCR tests, clearance by a healthcare professional, or resolution of symptoms. Each participant in the prospective study had whole blood, serum and a nasopharyngeal or oropharyngeal swab collected by mobile phlebotomists. Over a roughly 2-month period, participants in the prospective study had the option of providing additional blood draws and questionnaires. Prospective study blood samples were shipped either frozen or at room temperature before DNA extraction.

The sample originates from a study of blood T cell repertoires in COVID-19 (dated by TCRdb to the early 2020s). A note on the overall study: The collaborator samples originated in the United States, Italy and Spain and spanned the acute and convalescent phases of COVID-19. Deeply sampled blood TCRbeta repertoires from subjects exposed to, actively infected with, or recovered from COVID-19 were included in the dataset. The samples were drawn from the first 160 participants of the ongoing ImmuneRACE study and from under 1,500 subjects provided by 6 global collaborators. Sample metadata almost always included a de-identified subject ID, COVID-19 status, age in years and sex. A freely available public database, intended as a resource for researchers studying the immune response to SARS-CoV-2, is where the repertoires were released. The material from the prospective study consisted of cDNA or gDNA derived from T cells, B-cell-depleted T cells, or PBMCs. Where available, HLA class I and class II types were obtained from metadata supplied by the sample provider rather than from assay-based typing.

The immunoSEQ Assay, a bias-controlled multiplex PCR, was used to amplify TCRbeta CDR3 regions from genomic DNA. Processing in the source paper ran as follows. Within the assay, amplification of reference gene primers was used to estimate how many nucleated cells each sample contained. To quantify the absolute abundance of each unique TCRbeta CDR3 rearrangement, sequence reads were collapsed and filtered. Productive Simpson clonality was computed per sample as the square root of Simpson's diversity index over productive rearrangements. The source is immuneACCESS, and TCRdb retained only in-frame sequences with V and J called. Part of the clones is not carried over; for the studies checked, unresolved V genes explain less than half of this, and the remainder is unexplained. V and J calls plus clone size are reproduced from that table; the DNA served to infer D and trimming. The sample table holds under 70,000 clones, of which approximately 90% were seen once. About a tenth of the sample belongs to the ten largest clones.

The study at large found these results: Clinical and demographic metadata were provided uncurated, with the amount varying by source and participant.

Unmatched junction bases come to 10, with V trimmed by 3 bases and J by 6 bases. The CDR3, cysteine through phenylalanine, is 15 amino acids long. The DNA shown is the 45-base CDR3, in frame from base 1. CDR1 is given as LNHDA and CDR2 as SQIVND, both from the germline V gene (reference sequence). The sample consisted of PBMCs or T cells enriched from blood (not recorded which). This TCR derives from a woman aged 40 to 50 who had recovered from COVID-19. Rearrangement joined TRBV19 to TRBJ1-1; 7 bases in between match TRBD1. The CDR3 is CASSIRQGIFPEAFF. In nucleotide form, the sequence is TGTGCCAGTAGTATTAGACAGGGCATTTTCCCTGAAGCTTTCTTT.